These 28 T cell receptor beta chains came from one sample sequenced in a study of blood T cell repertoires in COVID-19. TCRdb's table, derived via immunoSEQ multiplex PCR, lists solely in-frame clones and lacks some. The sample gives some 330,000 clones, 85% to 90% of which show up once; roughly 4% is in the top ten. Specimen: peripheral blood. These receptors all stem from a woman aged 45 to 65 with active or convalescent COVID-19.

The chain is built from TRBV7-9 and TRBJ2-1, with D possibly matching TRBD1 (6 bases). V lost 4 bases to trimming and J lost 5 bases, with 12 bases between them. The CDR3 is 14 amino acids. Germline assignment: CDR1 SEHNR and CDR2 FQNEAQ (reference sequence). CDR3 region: CASSSMDSNNEQFF. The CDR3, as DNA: TGTGCCAGCAGCTCCATGGACAGCAACAATGAGCAGTTCTTC.

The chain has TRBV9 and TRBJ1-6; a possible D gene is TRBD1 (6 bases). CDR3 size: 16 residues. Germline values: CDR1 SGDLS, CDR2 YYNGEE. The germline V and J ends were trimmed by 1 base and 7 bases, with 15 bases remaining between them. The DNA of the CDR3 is TGTGCCAGCAGCGTAAACCACAGGGTCGAAAATTCACCCCTCCACTTT. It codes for CASSVNHRVENSPLHF.

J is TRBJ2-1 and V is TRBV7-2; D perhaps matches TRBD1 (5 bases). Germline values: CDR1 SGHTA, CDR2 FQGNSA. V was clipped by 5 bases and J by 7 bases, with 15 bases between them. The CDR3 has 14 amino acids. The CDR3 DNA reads TGTGCCAGCAGCGCCGCCAGGGATGATAATGAGCAGTTCTTC. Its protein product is CASSAARDDNEQFF.

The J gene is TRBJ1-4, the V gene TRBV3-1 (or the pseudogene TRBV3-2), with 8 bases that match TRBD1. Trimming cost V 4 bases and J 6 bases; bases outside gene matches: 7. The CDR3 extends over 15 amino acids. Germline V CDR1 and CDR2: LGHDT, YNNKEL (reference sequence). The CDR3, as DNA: TGTGCCAGCAGCCGACGGACAGGGCGAGATGAAAAACTGTTTTTT. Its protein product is CASSRRTGRDEKLFF.

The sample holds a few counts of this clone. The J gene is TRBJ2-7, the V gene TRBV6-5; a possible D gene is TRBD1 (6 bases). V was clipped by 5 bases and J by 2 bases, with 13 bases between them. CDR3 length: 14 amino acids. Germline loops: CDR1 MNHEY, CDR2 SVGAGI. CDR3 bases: TGTGCCAGCAGTCTCCAAGGGGGTCCCTACGAGCAGTACTTC. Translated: CASSLQGGPYEQYF.

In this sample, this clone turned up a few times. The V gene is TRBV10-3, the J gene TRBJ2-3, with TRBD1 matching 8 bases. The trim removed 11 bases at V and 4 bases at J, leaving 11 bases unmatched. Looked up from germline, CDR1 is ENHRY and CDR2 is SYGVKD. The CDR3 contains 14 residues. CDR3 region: CASTGQGTADTQYF. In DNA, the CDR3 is TGTGCCTCAACTGGACAGGGTACAGCAGATACGCAGTATTTT.

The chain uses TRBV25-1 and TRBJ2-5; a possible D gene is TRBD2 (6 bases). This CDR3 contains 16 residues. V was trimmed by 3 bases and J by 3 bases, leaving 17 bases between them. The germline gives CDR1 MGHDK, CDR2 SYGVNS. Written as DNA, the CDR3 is TGTGCCAGCAGTGATAGGCGGGTACGGGAGAAAGAGACCCAGTACTTC. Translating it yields CASSDRRVREKETQYF.

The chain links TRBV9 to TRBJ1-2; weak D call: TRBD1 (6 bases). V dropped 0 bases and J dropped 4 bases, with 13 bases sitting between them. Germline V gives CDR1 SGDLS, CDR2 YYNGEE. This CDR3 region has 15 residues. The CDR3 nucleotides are TGTGCCAGCAGCGTAGTAGGGGGATCCTCCTATGGCTACACCTTC. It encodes CASSVVGGSSYGYTF.

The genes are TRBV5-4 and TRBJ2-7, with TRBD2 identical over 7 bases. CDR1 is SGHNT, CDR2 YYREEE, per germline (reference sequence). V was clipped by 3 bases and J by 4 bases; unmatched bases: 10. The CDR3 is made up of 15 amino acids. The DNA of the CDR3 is TGTGCCAGCAGCTCCTGGGGGGGTTGGCCTTACGAGCAGTACTTC. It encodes CASSSWGGWPYEQYF.

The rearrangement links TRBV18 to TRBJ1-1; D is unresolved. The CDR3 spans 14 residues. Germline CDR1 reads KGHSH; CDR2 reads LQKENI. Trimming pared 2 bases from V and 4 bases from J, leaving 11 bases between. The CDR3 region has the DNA TGTGCCAGCTCACCAGCGGGAGGGAGCACTGAAGCTTTCTTT. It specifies CASSPAGGSTEAFF. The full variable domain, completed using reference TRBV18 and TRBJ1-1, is NAGVMQNPRHLVRRRGQEARLRCSPMKGHSHVYWYRQLPEEGLKFMVYLQKENIIDESGMPKERFSAEFPKEGPSILRIQQVVRGDSAAYFCASSPAGGSTEAFFGQGTRLTVV.

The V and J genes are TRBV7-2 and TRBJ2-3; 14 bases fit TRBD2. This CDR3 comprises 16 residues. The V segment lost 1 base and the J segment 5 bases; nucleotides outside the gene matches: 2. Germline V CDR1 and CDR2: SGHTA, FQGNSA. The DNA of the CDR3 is TGTGCCAGCAGCTTAGGGACTAGCGGGGGGCAAGATACGCAGTATTTT. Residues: CASSLGTSGGQDTQYF.

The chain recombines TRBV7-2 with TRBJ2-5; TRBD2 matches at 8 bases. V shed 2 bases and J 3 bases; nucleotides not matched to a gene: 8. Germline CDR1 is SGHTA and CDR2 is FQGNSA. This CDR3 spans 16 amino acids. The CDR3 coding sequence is TGTGCCAGCAGCTTATACACTAGCGGCCTAAAAGAGACCCAGTACTTC. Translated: CASSLYTSGLKETQYF.

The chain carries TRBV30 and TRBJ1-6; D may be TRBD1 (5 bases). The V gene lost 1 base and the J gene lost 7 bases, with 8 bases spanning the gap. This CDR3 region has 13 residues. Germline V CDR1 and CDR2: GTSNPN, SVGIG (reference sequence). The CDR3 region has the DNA TGTGCCTGGAGTGCTCAGGGAAATTCACCCCTCCACTTT. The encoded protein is CAWSAQGNSPLHF.

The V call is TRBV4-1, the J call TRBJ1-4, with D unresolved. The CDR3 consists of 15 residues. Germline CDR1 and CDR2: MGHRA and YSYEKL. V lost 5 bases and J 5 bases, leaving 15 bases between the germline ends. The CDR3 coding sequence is TGCGCCAGCAGCGAAAACACGAGGGCGAATGAAAAACTGTTTTTT. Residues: CASSENTRANEKLFF.

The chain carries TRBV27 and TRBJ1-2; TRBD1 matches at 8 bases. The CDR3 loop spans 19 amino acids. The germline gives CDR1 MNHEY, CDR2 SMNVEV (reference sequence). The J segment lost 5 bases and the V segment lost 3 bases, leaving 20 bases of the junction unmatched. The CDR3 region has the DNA TGTGCCAGCAGTTTTCTGCATGGGGGGCTGGACAGGGCGATTTATGGCTACACCTTC. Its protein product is CASSFLHGGLDRAIYGYTF.

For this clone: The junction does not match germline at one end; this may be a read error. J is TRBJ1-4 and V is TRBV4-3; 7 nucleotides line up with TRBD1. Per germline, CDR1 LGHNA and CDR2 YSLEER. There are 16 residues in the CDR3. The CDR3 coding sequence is TGCGCCAGCAGCGAAGACAGGGAGGGAGATAATGAAAAACTGTTTTTT. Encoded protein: CASSEDREGDNEKLFF.

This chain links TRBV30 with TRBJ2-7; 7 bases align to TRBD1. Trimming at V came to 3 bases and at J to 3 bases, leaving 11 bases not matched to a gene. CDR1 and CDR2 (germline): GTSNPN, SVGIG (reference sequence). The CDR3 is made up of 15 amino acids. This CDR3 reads CAWRRFGQADYEQYF. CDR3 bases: TGTGCCTGGAGGAGGTTTGGACAGGCGGACTACGAGCAGTACTTC.

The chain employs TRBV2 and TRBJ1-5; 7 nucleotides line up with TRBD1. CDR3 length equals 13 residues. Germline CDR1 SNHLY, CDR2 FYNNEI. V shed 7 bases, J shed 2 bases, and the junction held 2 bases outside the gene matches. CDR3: CASIGTGNQPQHF. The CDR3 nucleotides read TGTGCCAGCATTGGGACAGGCAATCAGCCCCAGCATTTT.

CDR3 nucleotides: TGTGCCAGCAGCCGACGACAGGGAAACAACGAGCAGTACTTC. This gives the protein CASSRRQGNNEQYF. This chain joins TRBV9 and TRBJ2-7; TRBD1 matches 7 bases. Germline V gene lookup returns CDR1 SGDLS and CDR2 YYNGEE. Trimming took 4 bases from V and 5 from J; bases not matched to a gene: 9. This CDR3 is 14 amino acids long.

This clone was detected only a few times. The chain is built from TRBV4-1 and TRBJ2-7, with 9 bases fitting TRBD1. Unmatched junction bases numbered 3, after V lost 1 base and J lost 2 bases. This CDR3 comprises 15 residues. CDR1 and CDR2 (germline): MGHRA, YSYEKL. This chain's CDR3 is CASSQGWTGAYEQYF. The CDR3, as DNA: TGCGCCAGCAGCCAAGGGTGGACAGGGGCCTACGAGCAGTACTTC.

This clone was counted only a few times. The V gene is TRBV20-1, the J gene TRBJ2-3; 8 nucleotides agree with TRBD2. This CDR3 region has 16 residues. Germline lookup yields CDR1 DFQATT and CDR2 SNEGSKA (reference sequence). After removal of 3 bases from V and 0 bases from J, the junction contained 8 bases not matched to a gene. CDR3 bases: TGCAGTGCTAGTGGTCATAGCGGGGCCAGCACAGATACGCAGTATTTT. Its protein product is CSASGHSGASTDTQYF.

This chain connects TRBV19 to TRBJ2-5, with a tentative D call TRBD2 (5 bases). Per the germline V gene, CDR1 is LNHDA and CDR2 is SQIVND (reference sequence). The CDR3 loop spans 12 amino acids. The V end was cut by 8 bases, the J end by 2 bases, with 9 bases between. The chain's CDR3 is CASLGSQETQYF. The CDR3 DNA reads TGTGCCAGTTTGGGGAGTCAAGAGACCCAGTACTTC.

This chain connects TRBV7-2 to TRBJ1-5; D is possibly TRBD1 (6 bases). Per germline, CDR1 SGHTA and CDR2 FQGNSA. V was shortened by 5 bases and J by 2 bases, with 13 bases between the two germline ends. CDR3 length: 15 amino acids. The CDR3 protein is CASSPTAGGNQPQHF. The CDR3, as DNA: TGTGCCAGCAGCCCCACGGCAGGGGGCAATCAGCCCCAGCATTTT. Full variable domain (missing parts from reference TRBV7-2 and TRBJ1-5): GAGVSQSPSNKVTEKGKDVELRCDPISGHTALYWYRQSLGQGLEFLIYFQGNSAPDKSGLPSDRFSAERTGGSVSTLTIQRTQQEDSAVYLCASSPTAGGNQPQHFGDGTRLSIL.

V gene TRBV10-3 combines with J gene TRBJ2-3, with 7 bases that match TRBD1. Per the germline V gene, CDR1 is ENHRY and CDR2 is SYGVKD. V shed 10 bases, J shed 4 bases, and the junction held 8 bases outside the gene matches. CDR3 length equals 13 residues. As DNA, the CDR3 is TGTGCCACTAGACAGGGTGCGGCAGATACGCAGTATTTT. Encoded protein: CATRQGAADTQYF.

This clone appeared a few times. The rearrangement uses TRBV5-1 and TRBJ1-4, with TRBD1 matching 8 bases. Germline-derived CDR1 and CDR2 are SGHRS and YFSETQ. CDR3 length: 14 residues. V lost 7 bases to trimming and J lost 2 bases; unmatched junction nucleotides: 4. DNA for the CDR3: TGCGCCAGCTCCCAGGGGGCGACTAATGAAAAACTGTTTTTT. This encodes CASSQGATNEKLFF.

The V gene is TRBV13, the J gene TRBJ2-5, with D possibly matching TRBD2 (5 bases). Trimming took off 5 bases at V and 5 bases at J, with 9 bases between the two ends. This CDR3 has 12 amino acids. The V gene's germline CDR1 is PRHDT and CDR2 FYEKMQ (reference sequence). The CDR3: CASSRGSETQYF. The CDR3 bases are TGTGCCAGCAGCCGGGGATCGGAGACCCAGTACTTC.

CDR3 sequence: CASSPNLDRDEQFF. CDR3 nucleotide sequence: TGTGCCAGCTCACCCAATCTAGATCGGGATGAGCAGTTCTTC. This chain connects TRBV18 to TRBJ2-1; D is unresolved. V shed 3 bases and J shed 8 bases, with 14 bases lying between them. The V gene's germline CDR1 is KGHSH and CDR2 LQKENI. The CDR3 contains 14 residues.

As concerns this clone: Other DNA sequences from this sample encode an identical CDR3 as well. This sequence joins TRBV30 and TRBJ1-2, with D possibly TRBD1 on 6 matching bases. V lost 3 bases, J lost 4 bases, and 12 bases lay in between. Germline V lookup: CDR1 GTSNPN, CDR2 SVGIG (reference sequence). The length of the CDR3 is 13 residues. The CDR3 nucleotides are TGTGCCTGGAGAGGACAGCCTGGCTATGGCTACACCTTC. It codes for CAWRGQPGYGYTF.